Listed below are T cell receptor beta chains from one sample, sequenced in a study of tumor and adjacent non-tumor tissue in lung cancer. TCRdb re-called the multiplex PCR reads with MiXCR, one entry per CDR3 protein. The table has under 150,000 distinct CDR3 sequences, around 65% seen once. Sequenced input: lung tumor tissue. Receptor source: a man in his sixties with small cell lung cancer. CDR3s include the opening cysteine and the closing phenylalanine or tryptophan. A D gene is named only where the DNA matches it firmly. Not all rows give a size; the values are once, few, many and, for expanded clones, a class.

d_gene: -; abundance: few; v_gene: TRBV20-1; j_gene: TRBJ1-2; CDR3nt: TGCAGTACTAGAGGGGACTTCTATGGCTACACCTTC; CDR3aa: CSTRGDFYGYTF
d_gene: TRBD1; abundance: -; v_gene: TRBV19; j_gene: TRBJ1-2; CDR3nt: TGTGCCAGTAGTATATTAATCGGACAGGTCGGAAGCTATGGCTACACCTTC; CDR3aa: CASSILIGQVGSYGYTF
d_gene: TRBD2; abundance: -; v_gene: TRBV20-1; j_gene: TRBJ2-3; CDR3nt: TGCAGTGCTAGAGATCGGGGGGGCTCATCTACGCAGTATTTT; CDR3aa: CSARDRGGSSTQYF
d_gene: TRBD2; abundance: -; v_gene: TRBV11-2; j_gene: TRBJ2-1; CDR3nt: TGTGCCAGCAGCACACTCGCTAGCGGTGTTGAGCAGTTCTTC; CDR3aa: CASSTLASGVEQFF
d_gene: -; abundance: -; v_gene: TRBV12-3/TRBV12-4; j_gene: TRBJ2-1; CDR3nt: TGCGCCAGCAGTTCCGTGACAGAGCACAATGAGCAGTTCTTC; CDR3aa: CASSSVTEHNEQFF
d_gene: -; abundance: once; v_gene: TRBV30; j_gene: TRBJ2-1; CDR3nt: TGTGCCCGGGTATGGGGGAGGGCCCCAGGGGGGCAGTTCTTC; CDR3aa: CARVWGRAPGGQFF
d_gene: -; abundance: -; v_gene: TRBV18; j_gene: TRBJ1-1; CDR3nt: TGTGCCAGCTCACACCAACAGGACAGCGGAGCTTTCTTT; CDR3aa: CASSHQQDSGAFF
d_gene: -; abundance: many; v_gene: TRBV6-6; j_gene: TRBJ1-5; CDR3nt: TGTGCCAGCAGTTACCCTGGTGGGGGGTCCAATAGCAATCAGCCCCAGCATTTT; CDR3aa: CASSYPGGGSNSNQPQHF
d_gene: TRBD1; abundance: -; v_gene: TRBV6-5; j_gene: TRBJ2-2; CDR3nt: TGCGCCAACAGTTACTCTCTTCCGGGACAGGGGAACGGGGAGCTGTTTTTT; CDR3aa: CANSYSLPGQGNGELFF
d_gene: TRBD1; abundance: -; v_gene: TRBV11-1; j_gene: TRBJ1-1; CDR3nt: TGTGGCAGTAGCCCACAGGGGGCGAACACTGAAGCTTTCTTT; CDR3aa: CGSSPQGANTEAFF
d_gene: TRBD2; abundance: few; v_gene: TRBV6-1; j_gene: TRBJ2-3; CDR3nt: TGTGCCAGCAGTGGGACTAGCGGGAGAGCTTCGCTGCCAGATACGCAGTATTTT; CDR3aa: CASSGTSGRASLPDTQYF
d_gene: TRBD2; abundance: -; v_gene: TRBV6-5; j_gene: TRBJ2-1; CDR3nt: TGTGCCAGCAGTGCACCGGGACTAGTGGGCGTTGGGCAGTTCTTC; CDR3aa: CASSAPGLVGVGQFF
d_gene: TRBD2; abundance: -; v_gene: TRBV20-1; j_gene: TRBJ2-3; CDR3nt: TGCAGTACTAGAATTGCGGCGGGGGAGTACAGAGATACGCAGTATTTT; CDR3aa: CSTRIAAGEYRDTQYF
d_gene: -; abundance: -; v_gene: TRBV20-1; j_gene: TRBJ2-2; CDR3nt: TGCAGTGCTAGAGCGTCGCAGAGGAACACCGGGGAGCTGTTTTTT; CDR3aa: CSARASQRNTGELFF
d_gene: -; abundance: -; v_gene: TRBV11-3; j_gene: TRBJ1-1; CDR3nt: TGTACCGGCAACAAAGAGGGAGGTATTGAAGCTTTCTTT; CDR3aa: CTGNKEGGIEAFF